The 24 T cell receptor beta chains in this list originate from one sample, sequenced in a study of T cell clones after liver transplantation. The repertoire was sequenced with immunoSEQ multiplex PCR; TCRdb's copy has only in-frame clones and lacks some. The data contain 95,000 to 110,000 clones, roughly 80% of them singletons. The sample was CD4+ T cells from blood, taken approximately 45 months after liver transplant. These receptors all come from a human patient who received a liver transplant. Some T cells here may be from the graft donor.

This clone was seen just once. The gene calls are TRBV28 and TRBJ2-2; 7 bases fit TRBD2. Unmatched junction bases numbered 1, after V lost 3 bases and J lost 6 bases. Germline CDR1 MDHEN, CDR2 SYDVKM. The CDR3 consists of 13 residues. CDR3 sequence (DNA): TGTGCCAGCAGTTTTACTAGCGCCGGGGAGCTGTTTTTT. It is translated as CASSFTSAGELFF.

The chain joins TRBV5-5 to TRBJ1-1; D is undetermined. The CDR3 has 13 residues. CDR1 is SGHKS and CDR2 is YYEKEE in the germline V gene (reference sequence). The germline V and J ends were trimmed by 4 bases and 0 bases, with 7 bases remaining between them. This chain's CDR3 is CASSLQMNTEAFF. DNA for the CDR3: TGTGCCAGCAGCCTCCAAATGAACACTGAAGCTTTCTTT. Full variable domain (remainder filled in from reference TRBV5-5 and TRBJ1-1): DAGVTQSPTHLIKTRGQQVTLRCSPISGHKSVSWYQQVLGQGPQFIFQYYEKEERGRGNFPDRFSARQFPNYSSELNVNALLLGDSALYLCASSLQMNTEAFFGQGTRLTVV.

The CDR3 bases are TGTGCCAGCAGTGAAGCTAGGGCAGTGAACACTGAAGCTTTCTTT. Its protein is CASSEARAVNTEAFF. The rearrangement uses TRBV2 and TRBJ1-1; D ambiguous. This CDR3 has 15 amino acids. The germline CDR1 and CDR2 sequences are SNHLY and FYNNEI. Trimming stripped 0 bases from V and 0 bases from J, with 8 bases between.

The chain uses TRBV9 and TRBJ1-2; TRBD1 aligns across 9 bases. This CDR3 comprises 16 residues. Germline assignment: CDR1 SGDLS and CDR2 YYNGEE. V was pared by 0 bases and J by 2 bases, with 5 bases of the junction left unmatched. The CDR3 DNA follows: TGTGCCAGCAGCGTAGCTCCTGGGACAGGGAACTATGGCTACACCTTC. This encodes CASSVAPGTGNYGYTF.

This chain joins TRBV5-1 and TRBJ2-6; D is ambiguous. The CDR3 is 16 amino acids. Trimming stripped 3 bases from V and 0 bases from J, with 10 bases between. Germline V gene sequence: CDR1 SGHRS, CDR2 YFSETQ. The CDR3 DNA is TGCGCCAGCAGCTCTGGCCTTACCTCTGGGGCCAACGTCCTGACTTTC. It codes for CASSSGLTSGANVLTF. Complete variable domain (other parts from reference TRBV5-1 and TRBJ2-6): KAGVTQTPRYLIKTRGQQVTLSCSPISGHRSVSWYQQTPGQGLQFLFEYFSETQRNKGNFPGRFSGRQFSNSRSEMNVSTLELGDSALYLCASSSGLTSGANVLTFGAGSRLTVL.

The chain uses TRBV27 and TRBJ1-2; 9 positions agree with TRBD1. The V and J ends lost 6 bases and 8 bases, in that order; junction bases with no gene match: 7. This CDR3 is built from 13 residues. The germline gives CDR1 MNHEY, CDR2 SMNVEV (reference sequence). CDR3 coding DNA: TGTGCCAGCAGAACACAGGGGGCGGGGGGCTACACCTTC. Amino acids: CASRTQGAGGYTF.

The chain recombines TRBV9 with TRBJ2-1; possibly TRBD1 for D (5 bases). The CDR3 contains 12 residues. V lost 3 bases to trimming and J lost 10 bases, with 11 bases between them. Germline values: CDR1 SGDLS, CDR2 YYNGEE. CDR3 nucleotides: TGTGCCAGCAGCGCAGGGCCTAGGGAGCAGTTCTTC. It yields the protein CASSAGPREQFF. Based on the CDR3 plus reference TRBV9 and TRBJ2-1, the full variable domain is DSGVTQTPKHLITATGQRVTLRCSPRSGDLSVYWYQQSLDQGLQFLIQYYNGEERAKGNILERFSAQQFPDLHSELNLSSLELGDSALYFCASSAGPREQFFGPGTRLTVL.

This chain connects TRBV30 to TRBJ2-3, with no clear D. V was trimmed by 8 bases and J by 4 bases, leaving 16 bases between them. The germline V gene encodes CDR1 GTSNPN and CDR2 SVGIG (reference sequence). The CDR3 runs 13 residues. DNA for the CDR3: TGTGCCGCCGACCCCCTTAGGGCAGATACGCAGTATTTT. It codes for CAADPLRADTQYF.

This clone was observed a single time. V usage is TRBV5-1 and J usage is TRBJ2-7; tentative D call: TRBD2 (5 bases). V dropped 4 bases and J dropped 7 bases, with 21 bases sitting between them. Germline V lookup: CDR1 SGHRS, CDR2 YFSETQ. CDR3 length equals 15 residues. As DNA, the CDR3 is TGCGCCAGCAGCGTCGGACCCATCGCCCGGGGAGAGCAGTACTTC. Residues: CASSVGPIARGEQYF.

This clone turned up a few times. The chain uses TRBV6-1 and TRBJ2-3; 13 bases are a match to TRBD2. Germline CDR1 and CDR2: MNHNS and SASEGT. Trimming took 7 bases from V and 3 from J; bases not matched to a gene: 4. This CDR3 has 15 amino acids. The CDR3: CASTEGLAGTDTQYF. CDR3 in DNA: TGTGCCAGCACCGAGGGACTAGCGGGGACAGATACGCAGTATTTT.

The genes are TRBV27 and TRBJ2-5, with TRBD2 matching over 9 bases. Germline V gene lookup returns CDR1 MNHEY and CDR2 SMNVEV (reference sequence). After removal of 2 bases from V and 7 bases from J, the junction contained 2 bases not matched to a gene. The CDR3 consists of 13 residues. Here the CDR3 DNA reads TGTGCCAGCAGTTTAGAGACTAGCGGGACCCAGTACTTC. Encoded protein: CASSLETSGTQYF.

CDR3 bases: TGTGCCAGTAGTAAACAGGGGAACACTGAAGCTTTCTTT. This gives the protein CASSKQGNTEAFF. The chain has TRBV19 and TRBJ1-1; a possible D gene is TRBD1 (6 bases). Germline V gene lookup returns CDR1 LNHDA and CDR2 SQIVND (reference sequence). The germline V and J ends were trimmed by 4 bases and 1 base, with 7 bases remaining between them. This CDR3 region has 13 residues.

The gene calls are TRBV5-1 and TRBJ2-3; D might be TRBD2 (5 bases). The CDR3 is 15 amino acids. V was trimmed by 0 bases and J by 2 bases, leaving 10 bases between them. Germline loops: CDR1 SGHRS, CDR2 YFSETQ. The CDR3 DNA reads as TGCGCCAGCAGCTTGGCAGCTAGCTTCACAGATACGCAGTATTTT. Amino acids: CASSLAASFTDTQYF. The full variable domain, rest sourced from reference TRBV5-1 and TRBJ2-3, is KAGVTQTPRYLIKTRGQQVTLSCSPISGHRSVSWYQQTPGQGLQFLFEYFSETQRNKGNFPGRFSGRQFSNSRSEMNVSTLELGDSALYLCASSLAASFTDTQYFGPGTRLTVL.

The genes are TRBV5-6 and TRBJ2-3; D not certain. CDR3 length equals 12 residues. Trimming stripped 3 bases from V and 8 bases from J, with 10 bases between. CDR1 is SGHDT, CDR2 YYEEEE, per germline. In DNA, the CDR3 is TGTGCCAGCAGCTCCCGAGACGGTACGCAGTATTTT. Its translation is CASSSRDGTQYF.

This clone is a singleton in its sample. The chain couples TRBV18 to TRBJ2-7, with D perhaps being TRBD1 or TRBD2 (5 bases each). CDR1 and CDR2 (germline): KGHSH, LQKENI. CDR3 length equals 12 residues. V was pared by 1 base and J by 7 bases, with 8 bases between. The CDR3 loop is CASSPRDEEQYF. CDR3 nucleotide sequence: TGTGCCAGCTCACCACGGGACGAAGAGCAGTACTTC.

This chain connects TRBV7-2 to TRBJ1-1; maybe TRBD1 (6 bases). Germline lookup yields CDR1 SGHTA and CDR2 FQGNSA. This CDR3 is 14 amino acids long. V was pared by 1 base and J by 4 bases, with 10 bases between. This chain's CDR3 is CASSLVGGATEAFF. CDR3 coding DNA: TGTGCCAGCAGCTTAGTGGGGGGCGCCACTGAAGCTTTCTTT. The entire variable domain, with the rest obtained from reference TRBV7-2 and TRBJ1-1, is as follows: GAGVSQSPSNKVTEKGKDVELRCDPISGHTALYWYRQSLGQGLEFLIYFQGNSAPDKSGLPSDRFSAERTGGSVSTLTIQRTQQEDSAVYLCASSLVGGATEAFFGQGTRLTVV.

The chain uses TRBV5-8 and TRBJ1-5; TRBD1 agrees at 8 bases. Germline CDR1 reads SGHTS; CDR2 reads YDEGEE. Unmatched junction bases numbered 4, after V lost 1 base and J lost 7 bases. The CDR3 spans 14 residues. The CDR3 coding sequence is TGTGCCAGCAGCTTGATACAGGGGGAACAGCCCCAGCATTTT. This sequence encodes CASSLIQGEQPQHF. The variable domain in full, with the rest retrieved from reference TRBV5-8 and TRBJ1-5, is EAGVTQSPTHLIKTRGQQATLRCSPISGHTSVYWYQQALGLGLQFLLWYDEGEERNRGNFPPRFSGRQFPNYSSELNVNALELEDSALYLCASSLIQGEQPQHFGDGTRLSIL.

The V call is TRBV4-1, the J call TRBJ2-6, with 11 bases aligning to TRBD2. The V and J ends lost 4 bases and 2 bases, in that order; junction bases with no gene match: 13. CDR3 size: 20 residues. The germline CDR1 and CDR2 sequences are MGHRA and YSYEKL. The CDR3 protein is CASSPGGNSGGATGANVLTF. Here the CDR3 DNA reads TGCGCCAGCAGCCCTGGCGGAAATAGCGGGGGGGCTACTGGGGCCAACGTCCTGACTTTC.

The CDR3 nucleotides are TGTGCCAGCAGCCTTTCCCGGGGGGCCGACACTGAAGCTTTCTTT. Translating gives CASSLSRGADTEAFF. The chain carries TRBV11-2 and TRBJ1-1, with a tentative D call TRBD1 (6 bases). The CDR3 extends over 15 amino acids. CDR1 SGHAT and CDR2 FQNNGV come from the germline V gene. V was shortened by 5 bases and J by 3 bases, with 16 bases between the two germline ends.

CDR3 sequence: CASSLSTSSYNSPLHF. The CDR3 DNA follows: TGTGCCAGCAGCCTCAGTACGAGCTCCTATAATTCACCCCTCCACTTT. The chain links TRBV5-6 to TRBJ1-6, with D unresolved. Trimming cost V 4 bases and J 0 bases, with 11 bases left between them. Germline lookup yields CDR1 SGHDT and CDR2 YYEEEE. The CDR3 spans 16 residues.

The chain combines TRBV7-2 with TRBJ2-5; TRBD2 matches at 8 bases. The CDR3 contains 16 residues. V lost 5 bases, J lost 4 bases, and 12 bases stayed unmatched. Germline lookup yields CDR1 SGHTA and CDR2 FQGNSA. CDR3 sequence: CASSRSGGTRGETQYF. CDR3 in DNA: TGTGCCAGCAGCCGCTCGGGAGGGACTCGAGGAGAGACCCAGTACTTC.

The chain combines TRBV6-5 with TRBJ1-1, with 11 bases fitting TRBD1. J was trimmed by 14 bases and V by 2 bases; bases with no gene match: 4. Germline V gives CDR1 MNHEY, CDR2 SVGAGI. The CDR3 is 12 amino acids. As DNA, the CDR3 is TGTGCCAGCAGTTACCCGGACAGGGGGCGGTTCTTT. The encoded protein is CASSYPDRGRFF.

The rearrangement uses TRBV5-1 and TRBJ2-5; 11 nucleotides align to TRBD2. The junction had 4 bases not matched to a gene; V was cut back by 2 bases and J by 4 bases. Germline V gives CDR1 SGHRS, CDR2 YFSETQ. The CDR3 is 15 residues long. CDR3 nucleotides: TGCGCCAGCAGCTTCTCTACTAGCGGGAGAGAGACCCAGTACTTC. Translation gives CASSFSTSGRETQYF.

The chain has TRBV19 and TRBJ2-5; no definite D call. V lost 5 bases and J lost 7, with 11 bases in between. Germline-derived CDR1 and CDR2 are LNHDA and SQIVND (reference sequence). The CDR3 loop spans 12 amino acids. The CDR3 sequence: CASSPRSRTQYF. Here the CDR3 DNA reads TGTGCCAGTAGTCCTCGATCGAGGACCCAGTACTTC. The entire variable domain, with the rest obtained from reference TRBV19 and TRBJ2-5, is as follows: DGGITQSPKYLFRKEGQNVTLSCEQNLNHDAMYWYRQDPGQGLRLIYYSQIVNDFQKGDIAEGYSVSREKKESFPLTVTSAQKNPTAFYLCASSPRSRTQYFGPGTRLLVL.